This T cell receptor beta chain was captured in a study of T-cell reconstitution after alpha-beta-depleted transplantation in children. Points from the study as a whole: It was newly produced T cells that mostly accounted for T-cell counts and diversity one year after transplant. From surviving recipient T cells and thymic progenitors came the high day-60 TCRbeta diversity observed in some patients. Several hundred expanded graft clones reportedly supplied alpha-beta T cells about two months after transplant.

This sample's TCRbeta library carried unique molecular identifier barcodes. From the PCR reads, TCRdb called clonotypes with MiXCR, one entry per CDR3 protein. The sample holds just under 250,000 distinct CDR3 sequences, under 30% seen once. With regard to this clonotype: Its matching antigen is unknown.

V was pared by 3 bases and J by 8 bases, with 3 bases of the junction left unmatched. The CDR3 has 12 residues. CDR1 and CDR2 (germline): DFQATT, SNEGSKA (reference sequence). Sequences were derived from PBMCs, sampled before TCRalphabeta/CD19-depleted stem cell transplant. The chain recombines TRBV20-1 with TRBJ1-2, with 10 bases fitting TRBD1. This clonotype was obtained from a girl aged 2 to 9 with Fanconi anemia, due to receive a stem cell transplant. Written as DNA, the CDR3 is TGCAGTGCTAGCGGGACAGGGGCCGGCTACACCTTC. It encodes CSASGTGAGYTF.